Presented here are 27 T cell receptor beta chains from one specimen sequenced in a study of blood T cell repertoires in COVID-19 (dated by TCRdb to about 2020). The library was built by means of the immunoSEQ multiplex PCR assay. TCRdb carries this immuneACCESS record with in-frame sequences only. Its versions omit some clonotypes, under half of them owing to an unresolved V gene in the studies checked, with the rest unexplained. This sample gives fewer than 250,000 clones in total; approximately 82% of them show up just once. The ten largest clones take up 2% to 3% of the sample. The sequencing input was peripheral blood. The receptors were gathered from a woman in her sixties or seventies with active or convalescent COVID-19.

The CDR3 protein is CASSPPGDNSWRKQYF. The DNA of the CDR3 is TGTGCCAGCAGCCCTCCGGGAGACAACTCCTGGCGGAAACAGTACTTC. The chain carries TRBV6-2 or TRBV6-3 and TRBJ2-7; D possibly corresponds to TRBD2 (6 bases). Germline loops: CDR1 MNHEY, CDR2 SVGEGT. The CDR3 has 16 residues. V dropped 6 bases and J dropped 10 bases, with 28 bases sitting between them.

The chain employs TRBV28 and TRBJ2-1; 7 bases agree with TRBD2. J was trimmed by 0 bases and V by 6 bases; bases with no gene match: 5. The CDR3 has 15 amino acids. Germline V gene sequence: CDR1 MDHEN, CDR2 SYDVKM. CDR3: CASSESGVSYNEQFF. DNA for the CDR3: TGTGCCAGCAGCGAGAGCGGGGTCTCCTACAATGAGCAGTTCTTC.

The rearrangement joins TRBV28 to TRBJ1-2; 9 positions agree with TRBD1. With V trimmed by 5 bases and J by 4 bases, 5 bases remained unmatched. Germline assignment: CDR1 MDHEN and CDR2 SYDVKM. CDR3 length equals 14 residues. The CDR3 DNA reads TGTGCCAGCAGTCCTCAGGGACAGGGCTATGGCTACACCTTC. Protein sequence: CASSPQGQGYGYTF.

CDR3: CASSLIQGNTGELFF. The CDR3, as DNA: TGCGCCAGCAGCTTAATACAGGGAAACACCGGGGAGCTGTTTTTT. The V gene is TRBV5-1, the J gene TRBJ2-2; TRBD1 is a possible D gene (6 bases). CDR3 length: 15 residues. Trimming shortened V by 2 bases and J by 2 bases, and 10 bases separated the two germline ends. The V gene's germline CDR1 is SGHRS and CDR2 YFSETQ.

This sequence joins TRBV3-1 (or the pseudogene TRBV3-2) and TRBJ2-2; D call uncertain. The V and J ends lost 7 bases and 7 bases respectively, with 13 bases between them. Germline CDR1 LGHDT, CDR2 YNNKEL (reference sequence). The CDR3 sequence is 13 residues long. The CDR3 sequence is CASTSVRLGELFF. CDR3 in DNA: TGTGCCAGCACCTCAGTCCGCCTCGGGGAGCTGTTTTTT.

The CDR3 loop is CASSLDMTSGYNEQFF. The CDR3 nucleotides are TGTGCCAGCAGCTTGGATATGACTAGCGGATACAATGAGCAGTTCTTC. The chain carries TRBV5-6 and TRBJ2-1; 9 nucleotides align to TRBD2. The trim removed 0 bases at V and 4 bases at J, leaving 5 bases unmatched. There are 16 residues in the CDR3. CDR1 is SGHDT, CDR2 YYEEEE, per germline.

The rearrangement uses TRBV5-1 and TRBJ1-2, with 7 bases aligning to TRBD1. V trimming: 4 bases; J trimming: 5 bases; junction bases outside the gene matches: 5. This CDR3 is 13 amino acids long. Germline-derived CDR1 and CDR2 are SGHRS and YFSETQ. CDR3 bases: TGCGCCAGCAGCCGGGACAGTGATTATGGCTACACCTTC. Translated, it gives CASSRDSDYGYTF.

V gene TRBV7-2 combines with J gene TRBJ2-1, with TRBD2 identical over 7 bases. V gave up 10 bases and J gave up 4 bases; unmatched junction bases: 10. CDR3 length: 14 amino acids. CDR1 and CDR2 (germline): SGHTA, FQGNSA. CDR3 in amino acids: CATTMGTTYNEQFF. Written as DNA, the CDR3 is TGTGCCACGACAATGGGGACTACTTACAATGAGCAGTTCTTC. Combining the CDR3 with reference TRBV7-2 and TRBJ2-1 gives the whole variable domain GAGVSQSPSNKVTEKGKDVELRCDPISGHTALYWYRQSLGQGLEFLIYFQGNSAPDKSGLPSDRFSAERTGGSVSTLTIQRTQQEDSAVYLCATTMGTTYNEQFFGPGTRLTVL.

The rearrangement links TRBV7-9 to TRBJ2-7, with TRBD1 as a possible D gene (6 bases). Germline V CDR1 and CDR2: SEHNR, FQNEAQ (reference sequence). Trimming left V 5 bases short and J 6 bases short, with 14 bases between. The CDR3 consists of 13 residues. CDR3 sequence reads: CASSQRTAFEQYF. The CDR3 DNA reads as TGTGCCAGCAGCCAACGGACAGCGTTCGAGCAGTACTTC.

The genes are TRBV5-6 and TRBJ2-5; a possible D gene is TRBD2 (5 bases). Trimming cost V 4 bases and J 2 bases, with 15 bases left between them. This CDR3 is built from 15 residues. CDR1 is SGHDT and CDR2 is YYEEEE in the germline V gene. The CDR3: CASSRPGFVQETQYF. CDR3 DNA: TGTGCCAGCAGCCGCCCGGGATTCGTTCAAGAGACCCAGTACTTC.

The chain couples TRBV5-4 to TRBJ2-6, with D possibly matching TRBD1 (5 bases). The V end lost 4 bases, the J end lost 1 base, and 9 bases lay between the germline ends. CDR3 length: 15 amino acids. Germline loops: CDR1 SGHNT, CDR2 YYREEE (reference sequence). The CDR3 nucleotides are TGTGCCAGCAGCGCAGGGTTATCTGGGGCCAACGTCCTGACTTTC. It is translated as CASSAGLSGANVLTF.

CDR3 amino acids: CASSQWTSSYEQYF. CDR3 nucleotides: TGTGCCAGCAGCCAGTGGACAAGTTCCTACGAGCAGTACTTC. This sequence joins TRBV7-2 and TRBJ2-7; possible D gene TRBD1, 5 bases. Germline-derived CDR1 and CDR2 are SGHTA and FQGNSA. The CDR3 has 14 amino acids. Trimming removed 5 bases from V and 1 base from J, with 12 bases in between.

In nucleotides, the CDR3 is TGTGCCAGCAGCTTGGGACTAGCGGGACAGGGCACCGGGGAGCTGTTTTTT. Its protein is CASSLGLAGQGTGELFF. V and J are TRBV3-1 (or the pseudogene TRBV3-2) and TRBJ2-2, with 13 bases lining up with TRBD2. The CDR3 has 17 amino acids. Germline CDR1 and CDR2: LGHDT and YNNKEL (reference sequence). The V and J ends lost 5 bases and 4 bases, in that order; junction bases with no gene match: 7.

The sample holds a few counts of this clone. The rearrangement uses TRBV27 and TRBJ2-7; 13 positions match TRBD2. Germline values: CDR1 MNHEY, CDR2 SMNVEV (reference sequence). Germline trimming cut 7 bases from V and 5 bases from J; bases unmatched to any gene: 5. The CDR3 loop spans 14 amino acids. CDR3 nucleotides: TGTGCCAGCACCAGGACTAGCGGGAGCGACGAGCAGTACTTC. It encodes CASTRTSGSDEQYF.

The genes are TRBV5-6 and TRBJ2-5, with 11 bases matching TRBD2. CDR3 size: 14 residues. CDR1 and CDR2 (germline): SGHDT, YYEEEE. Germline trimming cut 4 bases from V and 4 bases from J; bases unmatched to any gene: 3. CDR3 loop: CASSPTSGGETQYF. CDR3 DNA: TGTGCCAGCAGCCCAACTAGCGGGGGAGAGACCCAGTACTTC.

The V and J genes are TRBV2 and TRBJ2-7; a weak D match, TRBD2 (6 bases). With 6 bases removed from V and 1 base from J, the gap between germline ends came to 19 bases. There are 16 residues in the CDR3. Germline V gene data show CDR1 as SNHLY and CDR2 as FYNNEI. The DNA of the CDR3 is TGTGCCAGCAGGTTTCCGGTTGGGGGGACTTCCTACGAGCAGTACTTC. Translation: CASRFPVGGTSYEQYF.

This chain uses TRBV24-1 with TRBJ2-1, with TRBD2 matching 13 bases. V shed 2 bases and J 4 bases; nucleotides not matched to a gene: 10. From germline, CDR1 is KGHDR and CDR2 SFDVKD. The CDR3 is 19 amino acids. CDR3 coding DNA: TGTGCCACCAGTGATTCGCCTGGACTAGCGGGAGACCTATACAATGAGCAGTTCTTC. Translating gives CATSDSPGLAGDLYNEQFF.

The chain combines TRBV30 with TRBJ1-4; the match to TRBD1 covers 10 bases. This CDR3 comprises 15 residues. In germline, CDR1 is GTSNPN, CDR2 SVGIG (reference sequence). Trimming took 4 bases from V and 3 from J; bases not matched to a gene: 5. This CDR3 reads CAWNRQGAANEKLFF. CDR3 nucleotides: TGTGCCTGGAATCGACAGGGGGCGGCTAATGAAAAACTGTTTTTT. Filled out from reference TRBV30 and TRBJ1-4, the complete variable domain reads SQTIHQWPATLVQPVGSPLSLECTVEGTSNPNLYWYRQAAGRGLQLLFYSVGIGQISSEVPQNLSASRPQDRQFILSSKKLLLSDSGFYLCAWNRQGAANEKLFFGSGTQLSVL.

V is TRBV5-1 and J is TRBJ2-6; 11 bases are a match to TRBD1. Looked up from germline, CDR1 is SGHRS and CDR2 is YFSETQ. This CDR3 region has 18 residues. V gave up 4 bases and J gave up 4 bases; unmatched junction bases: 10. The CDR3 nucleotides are TGCGCCAGCAGCGCGGGAGGACAGGGGGCGATGGGGGCCAACGTCCTGACTTTC. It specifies CASSAGGQGAMGANVLTF.

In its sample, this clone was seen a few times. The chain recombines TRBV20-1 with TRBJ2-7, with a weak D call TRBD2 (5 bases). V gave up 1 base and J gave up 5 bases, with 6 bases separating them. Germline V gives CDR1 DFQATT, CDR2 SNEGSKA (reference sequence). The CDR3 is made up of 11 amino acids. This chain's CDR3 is CSARVANEQYF. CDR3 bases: TGCAGTGCTAGAGTAGCGAACGAGCAGTACTTC.

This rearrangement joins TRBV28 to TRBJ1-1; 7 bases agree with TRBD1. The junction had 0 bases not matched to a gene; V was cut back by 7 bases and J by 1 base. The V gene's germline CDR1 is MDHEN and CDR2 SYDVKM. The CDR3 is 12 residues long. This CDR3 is CASKGANTEAFF. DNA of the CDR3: TGTGCCAGCAAGGGGGCGAACACTGAAGCTTTCTTT.

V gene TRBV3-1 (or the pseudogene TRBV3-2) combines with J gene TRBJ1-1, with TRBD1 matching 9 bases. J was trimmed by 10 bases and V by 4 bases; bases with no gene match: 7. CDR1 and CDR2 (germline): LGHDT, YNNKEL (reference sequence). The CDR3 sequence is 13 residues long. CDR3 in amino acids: CASSPDRGLLAFF. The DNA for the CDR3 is TGTGCCAGCAGCCCCGACAGGGGGTTGTTAGCTTTCTTT.

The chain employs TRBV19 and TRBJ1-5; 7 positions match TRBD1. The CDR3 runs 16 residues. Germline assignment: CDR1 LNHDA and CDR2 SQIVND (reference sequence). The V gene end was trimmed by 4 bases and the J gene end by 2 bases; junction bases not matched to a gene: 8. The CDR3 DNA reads TGTGCCAGTAGTAAACGAACAGGGGCGGGCAATCAGCCCCAGCATTTT. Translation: CASSKRTGAGNQPQHF.

DNA of the CDR3: TGTGCCAGCAGACTTGGGACAGGGGTTGCCGGGGAGCTGTTTTTT. Translating gives CASRLGTGVAGELFF. This chain uses TRBV7-9 with TRBJ2-2; TRBD1 aligns across 10 bases. The CDR3 sequence is 15 residues long. Trimming took 6 bases from V and 6 from J; bases not matched to a gene: 7. CDR1 and CDR2 from the germline V gene are SEHNR and FQNEAQ (reference sequence).

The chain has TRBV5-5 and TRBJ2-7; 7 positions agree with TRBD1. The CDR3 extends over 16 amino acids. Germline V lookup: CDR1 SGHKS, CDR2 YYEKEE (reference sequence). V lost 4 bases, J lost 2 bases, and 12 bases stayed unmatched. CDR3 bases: TGTGCCAGCAGCCTCACAAACAGGGGTATAGCCTACGAGCAGTACTTC. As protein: CASSLTNRGIAYEQYF. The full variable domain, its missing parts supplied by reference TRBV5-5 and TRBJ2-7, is DAGVTQSPTHLIKTRGQQVTLRCSPISGHKSVSWYQQVLGQGPQFIFQYYEKEERGRGNFPDRFSARQFPNYSSELNVNALLLGDSALYLCASSLTNRGIAYEQYFGPGTRLTVT.

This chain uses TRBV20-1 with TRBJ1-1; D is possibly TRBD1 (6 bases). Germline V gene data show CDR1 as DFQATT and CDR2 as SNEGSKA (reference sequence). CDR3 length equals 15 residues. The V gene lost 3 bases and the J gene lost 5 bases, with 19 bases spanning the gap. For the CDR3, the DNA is TGCAGTGCTAGTCGACCTGACAGGTTTCTAACTGAAGCTTTCTTT. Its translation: CSASRPDRFLTEAFF.

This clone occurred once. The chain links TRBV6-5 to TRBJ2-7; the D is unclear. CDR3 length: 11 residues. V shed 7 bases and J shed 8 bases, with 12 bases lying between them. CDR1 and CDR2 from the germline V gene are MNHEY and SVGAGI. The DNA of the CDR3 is TGTGCCAGCATGGCACAGCCACAGCAGTACTTC. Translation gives CASMAQPQQYF.